This entry is about one T cell receptor beta chain. V lost 1 base to trimming and J lost 8 bases; unmatched junction nucleotides: 12. CDR1 and CDR2 from the germline V gene are SQVTM and ANQGSEA. The CDR3 contains 15 residues. This sample is drawn from a study of blood T cell repertoires in COVID-19. Study-wide background: From the United States, Italy and Spain came samples of acute and convalescent COVID-19. Sample material is recorded as cDNA or gDNA derived from T cells, B-cell-depleted T cells, or PBMCs.

As handled by the study authors: Reference gene primer amplification gave estimated nucleated cell counts. Repertoires were generated with immunoSEQ multiplex PCR, while TCRdb's copy carries only in-frame clones and drops some. The V and J calls and clone size come from that table; D and trimming were worked out from the DNA. Of about 80,000 clones in the sample, roughly 87% were seen once. The TCR originated in a man older than 75 with acute or convalescent COVID-19. Sequencing used peripheral blood. The gene calls are TRBV29-1 and TRBJ1-2, with 8 bases lining up with TRBD1. This chain's CDR3 is CSVEGQGTGFRGYTF. The CDR3 nucleotides read TGCAGCGTTGAAGGACAGGGGACGGGCTTTAGAGGCTACACCTTC.